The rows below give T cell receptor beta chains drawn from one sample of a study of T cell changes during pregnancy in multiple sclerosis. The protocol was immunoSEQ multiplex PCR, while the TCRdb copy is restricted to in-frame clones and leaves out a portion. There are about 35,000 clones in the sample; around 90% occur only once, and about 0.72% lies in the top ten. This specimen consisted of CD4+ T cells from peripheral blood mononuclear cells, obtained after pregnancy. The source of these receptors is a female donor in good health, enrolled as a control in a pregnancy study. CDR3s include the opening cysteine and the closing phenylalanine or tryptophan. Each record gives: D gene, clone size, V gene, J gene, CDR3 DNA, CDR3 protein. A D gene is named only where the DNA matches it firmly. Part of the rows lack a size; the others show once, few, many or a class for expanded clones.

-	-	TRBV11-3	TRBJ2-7	TGTGCCAGCAGCTTAGCCCCAGGTGCGGGCTACGAGCAGTACTTC	CASSLAPGAGYEQYF
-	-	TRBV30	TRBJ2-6	TGTGCCTGGAGTCCCAGGATCTCTGGGGCCAACGTCCTGACTTTC	CAWSPRISGANVLTF
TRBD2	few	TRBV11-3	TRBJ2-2	TGTGCCAGCAGCTTCTCCGGGACTAGCGGGAGGGCCGCCGGGGAGCTGTTTTTT	CASSFSGTSGRAAGELFF
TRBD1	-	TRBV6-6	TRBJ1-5	TGTGCCAGCAGTCCTGGACAGGGCAATCAGCCCCAGCATTTT	CASSPGQGNQPQHF
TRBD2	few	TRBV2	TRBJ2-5	TGTGCCAGCAGGGGGCCGGGACTAGCGGGGGGTGGGGAGACCCAGTACTTC	CASRGPGLAGGGETQYF
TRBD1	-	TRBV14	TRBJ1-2	TGTGCCAGCAGCCAAAGGGGGACAGGGATCAGCTATGGCTACACCTTC	CASSQRGTGISYGYTF
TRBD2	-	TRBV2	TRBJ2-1	TGTGCCAGCAGGCACGGACTAGCGGGAGTGAACAATGAGCAGTTCTTC	CASRHGLAGVNNEQFF
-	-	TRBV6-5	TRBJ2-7	TGTGCCAGCTCAATGAGACGGACATCCTCCTACGAGCAGTACTTC	CASSMRRTSSYEQYF
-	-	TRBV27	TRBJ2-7	TGTGCCAGCAGTTTCGGGAGTAATACCGAGCAGTACTTC	CASSFGSNTEQYF
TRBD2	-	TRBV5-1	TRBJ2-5	TGCGCCAGCAGGTCCACGGGGGGGGAGACCCAGTACTTC	CASRSTGGETQYF
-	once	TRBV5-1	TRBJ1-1	TGCGCCAGCAGCCCCCGGGTCGGGTTCCAGAACACTGAAGCTTTCTTT	CASSPRVGFQNTEAFF
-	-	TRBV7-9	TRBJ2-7	TGTGCCAGCAGCGCGACTGTTTACGAGCAGTACTTC	CASSATVYEQYF
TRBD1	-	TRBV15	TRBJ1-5	TGTGCCACCAGCCACGACAGGGTCTATAGCAATCAGCCCCAGCATTTT	CATSHDRVYSNQPQHF
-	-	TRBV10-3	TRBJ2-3	TGTGCCATCAGTGAGGGGTCTAGCAGTACAGATACGCAGTATTTT	CAISEGSSSTDTQYF
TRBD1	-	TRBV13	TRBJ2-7	TGTGCCAGCAGCATCGGACAGGGACTCTACGAGCAGTACTTC	CASSIGQGLYEQYF
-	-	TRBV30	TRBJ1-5	TGTGCCTGGAGTCAGGGTCAAAGCAATCAGCCCCAGCATTTT	CAWSQGQSNQPQHF